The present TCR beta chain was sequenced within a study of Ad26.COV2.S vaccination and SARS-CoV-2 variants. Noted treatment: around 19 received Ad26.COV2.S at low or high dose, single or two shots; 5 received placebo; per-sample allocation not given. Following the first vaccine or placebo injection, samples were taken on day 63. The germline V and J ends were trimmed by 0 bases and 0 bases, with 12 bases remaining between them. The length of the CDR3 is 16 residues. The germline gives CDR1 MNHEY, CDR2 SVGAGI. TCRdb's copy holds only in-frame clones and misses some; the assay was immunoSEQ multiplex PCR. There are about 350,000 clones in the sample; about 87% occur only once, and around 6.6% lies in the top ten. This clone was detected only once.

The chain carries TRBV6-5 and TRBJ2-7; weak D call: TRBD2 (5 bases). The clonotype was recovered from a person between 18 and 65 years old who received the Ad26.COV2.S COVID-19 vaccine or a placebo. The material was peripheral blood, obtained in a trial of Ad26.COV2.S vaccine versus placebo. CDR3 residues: CASSYSAGPSSYEQYF. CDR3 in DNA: TGTGCCAGCAGTTACTCGGCGGGTCCGAGCTCCTACGAGCAGTACTTC.